The 32 T cell receptor beta chains below come from one sample, sequenced in a study of technical replicates of blood from a handful of donors. The method was immunoSEQ multiplex PCR; TCRdb's version includes in-frame clones alone and lacks a portion of them. Of approximately 75,000 clones listed, approximately 97% are singletons. Sequencing used T cells isolated from PBMCs. The origin of the receptors is a human donor in good health.

CDR3 residues: CASSGGLVLFF. The CDR3 DNA reads TGTGCCAGTAGTGGGGGGTTAGTCCTGTTTTTT. The chain combines TRBV19 with TRBJ2-2; D perhaps matches TRBD2 (6 bases). V lost 5 bases and J lost 14, with 12 bases in between. The CDR3 sequence is 11 residues long. Looked up from germline, CDR1 is LNHDA and CDR2 is SQIVND (reference sequence). The whole variable domain, remainder taken from reference TRBV19 and TRBJ2-2, is DGGITQSPKYLFRKEGQNVTLSCEQNLNHDAMYWYRQDPGQGLRLIYYSQIVNDFQKGDIAEGYSVSREKKESFPLTVTSAQKNPTAFYLCASSGGLVLFFGEGSRLTVL.

This chain connects TRBV5-4 to TRBJ1-2; 10 bases match TRBD1. Germline V gene data show CDR1 as SGHNT and CDR2 as YYREEE (reference sequence). The CDR3 covers 13 residues. V was clipped by 4 bases and J by 8 bases; unmatched bases: 5. The CDR3 sequence is CASSPGTGEGYTF. CDR3 DNA: TGTGCCAGCAGCCCCGGGACAGGGGAAGGCTACACCTTC.

V is TRBV6-1 and J is TRBJ1-5; D call uncertain. The CDR3 runs to 14 residues. Between the trimmed V and J ends, which lost 2 bases and 9 bases, there was a span of 14 bases. Germline CDR1 MNHNS, CDR2 SASEGT. The CDR3 here is CASSELTGVGPQHF. The CDR3 bases are TGTGCCAGCAGTGAACTGACGGGAGTTGGGCCCCAGCATTTT.

The chain is built from TRBV6-5 and TRBJ2-3; possible D gene TRBD2, 6 bases. This CDR3 has 15 amino acids. Germline loops: CDR1 MNHEY, CDR2 SVGAGI. Trimming stripped 7 bases from V and 5 bases from J, with 19 bases between. CDR3 sequence reads: CASTPEGRGVDTQYF. DNA for the CDR3: TGTGCCAGCACACCGGAGGGCCGCGGGGTAGATACGCAGTATTTT.

The chain couples TRBV6-6 to TRBJ2-7; TRBD1 aligns across 7 bases. Germline CDR1 reads MNHNY; CDR2 reads SVGAGI (reference sequence). This CDR3 has 12 residues. Trimming at V came to 6 bases and at J to 5 bases, leaving 4 bases not matched to a gene. This CDR3 reads CASRFRGNEQYF. The CDR3, as DNA: TGTGCCAGCAGATTCAGGGGGAACGAGCAGTACTTC.

This chain links TRBV4-1 with TRBJ2-1; D possibly corresponds to TRBD2 (5 bases). The CDR3 length is 16 residues. Germline lookup yields CDR1 MGHRA and CDR2 YSYEKL. Trimming took off 5 bases at V and 8 bases at J, with 22 bases between the two ends. CDR3 amino acids: CASSGSGLGRTDEQFF. The DNA for the CDR3 is TGCGCCAGCAGCGGGTCTGGACTGGGTAGAACGGATGAGCAGTTCTTC.

V gene TRBV5-1 combines with J gene TRBJ1-6; D unresolved. The CDR3 has 16 residues. Trimming shortened V by 4 bases and J by 0 bases, and 11 bases separated the two germline ends. Germline values: CDR1 SGHRS, CDR2 YFSETQ. This CDR3 is CASSPGSTSYNSPLHF. The CDR3 DNA follows: TGCGCCAGCAGCCCCGGGTCCACCTCCTATAATTCACCCCTCCACTTT.

V is TRBV7-9 and J is TRBJ1-2; TRBD1 matches 11 bases. The CDR3 has 17 residues. Germline V gene lookup returns CDR1 SEHNR and CDR2 FQNEAQ (reference sequence). The J segment lost 5 bases and the V segment lost 5 bases, leaving 13 bases of the junction unmatched. The CDR3 here is CASSPGTGGPLRYGYTF. The CDR3 bases are TGTGCCAGCAGCCCCGGGACAGGGGGGCCCTTGAGGTATGGCTACACCTTC.

The J gene is TRBJ1-2, the V gene TRBV2; D is unresolved. Germline lookup yields CDR1 SNHLY and CDR2 FYNNEI. CDR3 length: 15 residues. With 8 bases removed from V and 4 bases from J, the gap between germline ends came to 20 bases. CDR3 sequence: CASSAPTLEVYGYTF. CDR3 DNA sequence: TGTGCCAGCTCAGCCCCGACATTGGAGGTCTATGGCTACACCTTC.

The CDR3 bases are TGTGCCAGCAGCTATCCGGGACAGGAGTCCTACGAGCAGTACTTC. This gives the protein CASSYPGQESYEQYF. This chain joins TRBV5-4 and TRBJ2-7, with 8 nucleotides matching TRBD1. The CDR3 is made up of 15 amino acids. CDR1 is SGHNT, CDR2 YYREEE, per germline (reference sequence). V gave up 3 bases and J gave up 1 base; unmatched junction bases: 6.

The chain carries TRBV11-1 and TRBJ2-5; 12 bases map to TRBD2. Germline values: CDR1 SGHAT, CDR2 FQDESV (reference sequence). CDR3 size: 17 residues. V shed 5 bases, J shed 1 base, and the junction held 8 bases outside the gene matches. CDR3 sequence (DNA): TGTGCCAGCAGCACCGGACTAGCGGGGAGAAGCCAAGAGACCCAGTACTTC. Its translation is CASSTGLAGRSQETQYF.

The chain uses TRBV5-1 and TRBJ1-5; a weak D match, TRBD1 (5 bases). V was pared by 4 bases and J by 0 bases, with 11 bases between. This CDR3 is built from 15 residues. Looked up from germline, CDR1 is SGHRS and CDR2 is YFSETQ. Here the CDR3 DNA reads TGCGCCAGCAGCCCTGGGGGGTATAGCAATCAGCCCCAGCATTTT. This codes for CASSPGGYSNQPQHF.

The chain employs TRBV11-2 and TRBJ2-1, with D hard to call. Germline V lookup: CDR1 SGHAT, CDR2 FQNNGV. The CDR3 contains 12 residues. With 1 base removed from V and 11 bases from J, the gap between germline ends came to 9 bases. In nucleotides, the CDR3 is TGTGCCAGCAGCTTAGCATTGGCCCAGCAGTTCTTC. Translation gives CASSLALAQQFF. The full variable domain, its missing parts supplied by reference TRBV11-2 and TRBJ2-1, is EAGVAQSPRYKIIEKRQSVAFWCNPISGHATLYWYQQILGQGPKLLIQFQNNGVVDDSQLPKDRFSAERLKGVDSTLKIQPAKLEDSAVYLCASSLALAQQFFGPGTRLTVL.

This rearrangement joins TRBV5-1 to TRBJ1-2; no definite D call. This CDR3 has 14 residues. CDR1 is SGHRS and CDR2 is YFSETQ in the germline V gene. Trimming took 0 bases from V and 8 from J, leaving 14 bases between them. DNA for the CDR3: TGCGCCAGCAGCTTGGTTGGGGAGGCGAGGGGCTACACCTTC. This codes for CASSLVGEARGYTF.

The V call is TRBV4-1, the J call TRBJ2-7; 7 positions match TRBD2. Germline-derived CDR1 and CDR2 are MGHRA and YSYEKL. The CDR3 consists of 16 residues. The junction had 5 bases not matched to a gene; V was cut back by 0 bases and J by 0 bases. CDR3 sequence reads: CASSQESLAGSYEQYF. For the CDR3, the DNA is TGCGCCAGCAGCCAAGAAAGTTTAGCGGGCTCCTACGAGCAGTACTTC.

V is TRBV6-1 and J is TRBJ1-5; D uncertain. Germline CDR1 MNHNS, CDR2 SASEGT. This CDR3 contains 14 residues. Trimming took off 6 bases at V and 0 bases at J, with 9 bases between the two ends. CDR3 protein: CASREFYSNQPQHF. The CDR3 DNA reads as TGTGCCAGCAGAGAGTTCTATAGCAATCAGCCCCAGCATTTT.

The chain joins TRBV6-5 to TRBJ2-7; possible D gene TRBD1, 5 bases. V lost 5 bases to trimming and J lost 3 bases, with 11 bases between them. This CDR3 has 13 residues. Germline assignment: CDR1 MNHEY and CDR2 SVGAGI. CDR3 in amino acids: CASSPRQIYEQYF. The CDR3 bases are TGTGCCAGCAGTCCCCGACAGATCTACGAGCAGTACTTC.

The J gene is TRBJ2-1, the V gene TRBV11-3; the match to TRBD2 covers 9 bases. Germline CDR1 reads SGHNT; CDR2 reads YENEEA. The CDR3 contains 14 residues. J was trimmed by 9 bases and V by 6 bases; bases with no gene match: 9. The CDR3 here is CASRRRGGIGEQFF. In DNA form, the CDR3 reads TGTGCCAGCAGAAGGCGGGGGGGCATAGGTGAGCAGTTCTTC. Full variable domain (rest looked up from reference TRBV11-3 and TRBJ2-1): EAGVVQSPRYKIIEKKQPVAFWCNPISGHNTLYWYLQNLGQGPELLIRYENEEAVDDSQLPKDRFSAERLKGVDSTLKIQPAELGDSAVYLCASRRRGGIGEQFFGPGTRLTVL.

The J gene is TRBJ1-1, the V gene TRBV5-1; D might be TRBD1 (5 bases). Trimming shortened V by 0 bases and J by 0 bases, and 12 bases separated the two germline ends. The germline V gene encodes CDR1 SGHRS and CDR2 YFSETQ. There are 16 residues in the CDR3. The CDR3 DNA sequence: TGCGCCAGCAGCTTGGTGGGGGGTCCAATGAACACTGAAGCTTTCTTT. Encoded protein: CASSLVGGPMNTEAFF.

V and J are TRBV6-5 and TRBJ1-1; TRBD1 is a possible D gene (5 bases). CDR1 MNHEY and CDR2 SVGAGI come from the germline V gene. V lost 2 bases to trimming and J lost 0 bases, with 10 bases between them. The CDR3 sequence is 15 residues long. In DNA form, the CDR3 reads TGTGCCAGCAGTTACGACAGTCTATTGAACACTGAAGCTTTCTTT. Its translation: CASSYDSLLNTEAFF.

In this sample, this clone turned up once. V usage is TRBV18 and J usage is TRBJ1-1; 9 nucleotides agree with TRBD1. This CDR3 is 16 amino acids long. Germline V CDR1 and CDR2: KGHSH, LQKENI. V lost 5 bases, J lost 4 bases, and 11 bases stayed unmatched. The CDR3 reads CASSYNRGLGATEAFF. In DNA, the CDR3 is TGTGCCAGCTCATACAACAGGGGGCTCGGGGCCACTGAAGCTTTCTTT. The whole variable domain, remainder taken from reference TRBV18 and TRBJ1-1, is NAGVMQNPRHLVRRRGQEARLRCSPMKGHSHVYWYRQLPEEGLKFMVYLQKENIIDESGMPKERFSAEFPKEGPSILRIQQVVRGDSAAYFCASSYNRGLGATEAFFGQGTRLTVV.

The chain has TRBV2 and TRBJ2-1; tentatively, D is TRBD1 (6 bases). Trimming left V 10 bases short and J 4 bases short, with 26 bases between. The germline V gene encodes CDR1 SNHLY and CDR2 FYNNEI. This CDR3 region has 17 residues. The CDR3 is CATDTGGQGSRYNEQFF. The DNA of the CDR3 is TGTGCCACCGATACCGGTGGGCAGGGGTCCCGATACAATGAGCAGTTCTTC.

The chain uses TRBV7-9 and TRBJ1-1, with D possibly matching TRBD1 (5 bases). Germline CDR1 reads SEHNR; CDR2 reads FQNEAQ (reference sequence). V was pared by 5 bases and J by 2 bases, with 15 bases between. The CDR3 sequence is 15 residues long. CDR3 residues: CASSPIRQINTEAFF. Here the CDR3 DNA reads TGTGCCAGCAGCCCCATAAGACAGATTAACACTGAAGCTTTCTTT.

The chain couples TRBV10-2 to TRBJ2-7; 11 bases align to TRBD2. From germline, CDR1 is WSHSY and CDR2 SAAADI. The CDR3 covers 16 residues. Losses at the gene ends were 1 base for V and 3 bases for J; bases not matched to a gene: 5. CDR3 in amino acids: CASSEFATSGNYEQYF. The CDR3 coding sequence is TGCGCCAGCAGTGAGTTCGCGACTAGCGGGAACTACGAGCAGTACTTC.

The rearrangement joins TRBV2 to TRBJ1-2; D possibly corresponds to TRBD1 (6 bases). Between the trimmed V and J ends, which lost 3 bases and 8 bases, there was a span of 13 bases. The CDR3 is made up of 13 amino acids. Germline CDR1 reads SNHLY; CDR2 reads FYNNEI. CDR3 coding DNA: TGTGCCAGCAGTGACGCGGGGGCAGGAGGCTACACCTTC. This sequence encodes CASSDAGAGGYTF. The complete variable domain, with remaining parts taken from reference TRBV2 and TRBJ1-2, reads EPEVTQTPSHQVTQMGQEVILRCVPISNHLYFYWYRQILGQKVEFLVSFYNNEISEKSEIFDDQFSVERPDGSNFTLKIRSTKLEDSAMYFCASSDAGAGGYTFGSGTRLTVV.

The chain links TRBV10-1 to TRBJ1-5; D uncertain. V was pared by 2 bases and J by 8 bases, with 10 bases between. This CDR3 spans 13 amino acids. CDR1 is WNHNN and CDR2 is SYGVQD in the germline V gene (reference sequence). This CDR3 reads CASSEGVGKPQHF. The CDR3 region has the DNA TGCGCCAGCAGTGAGGGAGTTGGCAAGCCCCAGCATTTT.

The chain is built from TRBV30 and TRBJ2-7, with a possible D match to TRBD2 (6 bases). The CDR3 totals 15 residues. Germline V gene data show CDR1 as GTSNPN and CDR2 as SVGIG (reference sequence). V dropped 1 base and J dropped 0 bases, with 13 bases sitting between them. The CDR3 DNA follows: TGTGCCTGGAGTGCCGGGGGATCGCACTCCTACGAGCAGTACTTC. This gives the protein CAWSAGGSHSYEQYF.

V is TRBV6-4 and J is TRBJ2-3, with 7 bases that match TRBD2. The length of the CDR3 is 16 residues. Germline V gives CDR1 MRHNA, CDR2 SNTAGT. J gave up 3 bases and V 3 bases, and 9 bases lay outside the gene matches. The CDR3 DNA reads as TGTGCCAGCAGTGAGAGCCCAAGCGGGATGACAGATACGCAGTATTTT. It is translated as CASSESPSGMTDTQYF.

The chain employs TRBV5-1 and TRBJ1-1; 8 nucleotides agree with TRBD1. V lost 4 bases to trimming and J lost 3 bases; unmatched junction nucleotides: 5. The CDR3 totals 14 residues. Per the germline V gene, CDR1 is SGHRS and CDR2 is YFSETQ. The CDR3 nucleotides are TGCGCCAGCAGCCCGACAGGGGACCACACTGAAGCTTTCTTT. Amino acid sequence: CASSPTGDHTEAFF.

The chain has TRBV28 and TRBJ1-5; weak D call: TRBD1 (5 bases). The CDR3 has 17 amino acids. The germline V gene encodes CDR1 MDHEN and CDR2 SYDVKM. V dropped 6 bases and J dropped 0 bases, with 18 bases sitting between them. CDR3 region: CASSYLGADGSNQPQHF. The DNA of the CDR3 is TGTGCCAGCAGCTATCTTGGGGCCGACGGTAGCAATCAGCCCCAGCATTTT.

This clone occurred once. This chain links TRBV5-1 with TRBJ2-5; TRBD2 might be the D (6 bases). From germline, CDR1 is SGHRS and CDR2 YFSETQ. The V end lost 0 bases, the J end lost 4 bases, and 10 bases lay between the germline ends. The CDR3 contains 14 residues. CDR3 sequence: CASSLGIGGETQYF. CDR3 nucleotides: TGCGCCAGCAGCTTGGGAATCGGGGGAGAGACCCAGTACTTC.

The V call is TRBV15, the J call TRBJ1-3, with D possibly being TRBD1 (5 bases). V lost 3 bases, J lost 0 bases, and 9 bases lay in between. This CDR3 spans 15 amino acids. Germline lookup yields CDR1 LNHNV and CDR2 YYDKDF (reference sequence). The CDR3 here is CATSSRGDSGNTIYF. The CDR3 DNA reads as TGTGCCACCAGCAGTAGGGGCGACTCTGGAAACACCATATATTTT.